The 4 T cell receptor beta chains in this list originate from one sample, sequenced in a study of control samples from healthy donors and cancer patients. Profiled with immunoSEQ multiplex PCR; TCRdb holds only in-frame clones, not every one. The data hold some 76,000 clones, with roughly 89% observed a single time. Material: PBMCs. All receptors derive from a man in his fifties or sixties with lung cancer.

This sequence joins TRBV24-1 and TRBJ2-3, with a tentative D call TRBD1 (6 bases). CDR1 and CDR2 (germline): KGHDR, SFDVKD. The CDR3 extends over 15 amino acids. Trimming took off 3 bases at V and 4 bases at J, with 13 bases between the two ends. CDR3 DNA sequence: TGTGCCACCAGTGATGGGACAAAGAGCGCAGATACGCAGTATTTT. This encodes CATSDGTKSADTQYF.

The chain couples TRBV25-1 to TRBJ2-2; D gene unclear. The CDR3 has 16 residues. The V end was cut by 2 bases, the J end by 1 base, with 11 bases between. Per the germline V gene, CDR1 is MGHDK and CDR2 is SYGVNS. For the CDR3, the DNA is TGTGCCAGCAGTGAACTCAAAGGTCAGAACACCGGGGAGCTGTTTTTT. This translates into CASSELKGQNTGELFF.

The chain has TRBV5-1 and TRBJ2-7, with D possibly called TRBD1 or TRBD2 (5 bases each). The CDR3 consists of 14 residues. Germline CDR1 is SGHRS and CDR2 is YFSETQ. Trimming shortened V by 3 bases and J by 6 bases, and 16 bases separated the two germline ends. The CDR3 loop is CASSSGTGVSEQYF. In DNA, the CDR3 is TGCGCCAGCAGCTCCGGGACCGGTGTGAGCGAGCAGTACTTC.

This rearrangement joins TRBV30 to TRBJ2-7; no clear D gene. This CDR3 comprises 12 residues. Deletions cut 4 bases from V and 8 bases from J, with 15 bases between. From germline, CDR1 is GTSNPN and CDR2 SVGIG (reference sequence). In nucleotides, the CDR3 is TGTGCCTGGATTTCTGGGATCAAGAAGCAGTACGTC. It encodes CAWISGIKKQYV.